A selection of T cell receptor beta chains follows, all from one sample in a study of T cells after yellow fever vaccination. TCRdb fed the 5' RACE reads into MiXCR, producing one record per CDR3 protein. The sample contains about 150,000 distinct CDR3 sequences, about 7% of which appear only once. The sample consisted of CD4+ T cells sorted from PBMCs, taken 10 days after the yellow fever booster vaccination. The receptor set was obtained from a young man who received the YFV17D yellow fever vaccine. CDR3s include the opening cysteine and the closing phenylalanine or tryptophan.

V,CDR3
TRBV7-2,CASSLYYEQFF
TRBV5-1,CASSPRQDVAENIQYF
TRBV7-2,CASSLVGYGYTF
TRBV20-1,CSAWGASTDTQYF
TRBV18,CASSLLQGTETQYF
TRBV7-2,CASSSRRTSTDTQYF
TRBV7-3,CASSLKVAGRDGELFF
TRBV20-1,CSARDQGDTQYF
TRBV7-8,CASSLGQFSGNTIYF
TRBV13,CASSLGPGGREQFF
TRBV6-1,CASGRAGGKRETQYF